Described below is a single T cell receptor (beta chain) sequence and its context. The CDR3 covers 16 residues. CDR1 and CDR2 from the germline V gene are SGHAT and FQNNGV. The V end lost 0 bases, the J end lost 2 bases, and 13 bases lay between the germline ends. This record belongs to a study of response to subunit inactivated influenza vaccine. TCRdb used MiXCR to reprocess the RT-PCR reads, holding one entry per CDR3 protein. The sample has some 600,000 distinct CDR3 sequences; 12% to 15% are singletons. The sequenced sample was PBMCs from blood, obtained roughly 15 days before vaccination. The V and J genes are TRBV11-2 and TRBJ1-1; D ambiguous. This TCR derives from a man in his fifties or sixties who received an inactivated influenza vaccine. CDR3 sequence (DNA): TGTGCCAGCAGCTTAGATCTGGATAAGGGAAACACTGAAGCTTTCTTT. Protein: CASSLDLDKGNTEAFF.